Below are 15 T cell receptor beta chains sequenced from a single sample in a study of blood T cell repertoires in COVID-19. Libraries were prepared by immunoSEQ multiplex PCR; TCRdb keeps only in-frame clonotypes and omits some of them. Of 150,000 to 190,000 clones in the sample, about 85% are singletons; the top ten hold about 2.4%. Sequencing used peripheral blood. These receptor sequences come from a woman in her 70s with acute or convalescent COVID-19.

The genes are TRBV28 and TRBJ1-1; TRBD1 agrees at 7 bases. The V and J ends lost 7 bases and 1 base, in that order; junction bases with no gene match: 9. This CDR3 contains 15 residues. Looked up from germline, CDR1 is MDHEN and CDR2 is SYDVKM. The DNA of the CDR3 is TGTGCCAGCAAACCACAGGGGCCATGGAACACTGAAGCTTTCTTT. Translated, it gives CASKPQGPWNTEAFF.

The genes are TRBV5-1 and TRBJ1-2, with 8 bases aligning to TRBD1. CDR3 length equals 17 residues. V was clipped by 3 bases and J by 0 bases; unmatched bases: 10. In germline, CDR1 is SGHRS, CDR2 YFSETQ. The CDR3 coding sequence is TGCGCCAGCAGCTCGGGACAGGTTGATCTGGCTAACTATGGCTACACCTTC. Translated, it gives CASSSGQVDLANYGYTF.

The J gene is TRBJ1-2, the V gene TRBV29-1; TRBD1 might be the D (5 bases). In germline, CDR1 is SQVTM, CDR2 ANQGSEA. Trimming removed 7 bases at V and 0 bases at J, with 18 bases between. The CDR3 is made up of 15 amino acids. CDR3 residues: CSASDSQTSNYGYTF. The CDR3 DNA sequence: TGCAGCGCCTCAGACAGCCAAACTTCTAACTATGGCTACACCTTC.

CDR3 loop: CASSLGLGPTEAFF. CDR3 nucleotides: TGTGCCAGCAGCTTAGGCCTGGGGCCCACTGAAGCTTTCTTT. The chain has TRBV13 and TRBJ1-1; possible D gene TRBD1, 5 bases. CDR1 PRHDT and CDR2 FYEKMQ come from the germline V gene (reference sequence). V was shortened by 0 bases and J by 4 bases, with 9 bases between the two germline ends. The CDR3 length is 14 residues.

J is TRBJ2-5 and V is TRBV15; 10 bases align to TRBD1. After removal of 1 base from V and 3 bases from J, the junction contained 5 bases not matched to a gene. Germline V gives CDR1 LNHNV, CDR2 YYDKDF (reference sequence). The CDR3 runs to 16 residues. CDR3 in amino acids: CATSRGGTGVKETQYF. CDR3 nucleotide sequence: TGTGCCACCAGCAGAGGGGGGACAGGGGTAAAAGAGACCCAGTACTTC.

The rearrangement links TRBV6-5 to TRBJ1-3, with 7 bases fitting TRBD1. J lost 4 bases, V lost 6 bases, and 3 bases had no gene match. Germline lookup yields CDR1 MNHEY and CDR2 SVGAGI. The CDR3 has 13 amino acids. The CDR3 DNA reads TGTGCCAGCAGAACAGGGGACGGAAACACCATATATTTT. This translates into CASRTGDGNTIYF.

The J gene is TRBJ2-5, the V gene TRBV15; tentative D call: TRBD2 (6 bases). Trimming stripped 2 bases from V and 5 bases from J, with 12 bases between. This CDR3 is built from 14 residues. Per germline, CDR1 LNHNV and CDR2 YYDKDF (reference sequence). The CDR3 loop is CATSRSPGSETQYF. The CDR3, as DNA: TGTGCCACCAGCAGATCACCCGGGAGTGAGACCCAGTACTTC.

This rearrangement joins TRBV4-1 to TRBJ2-1, with D possibly TRBD1 on 6 matching bases. CDR3 size: 15 residues. V gave up 4 bases and J gave up 4 bases, with 14 bases separating them. Germline V gene sequence: CDR1 MGHRA, CDR2 YSYEKL. Written as DNA, the CDR3 is TGCGCCAGCAGCCCCCAGGGGTATGGGTACAATGAGCAGTTCTTC. Amino acids: CASSPQGYGYNEQFF.

The chain carries TRBV15 and TRBJ2-1; D unresolved. V was pared by 1 base and J by 14 bases, with 15 bases between. This CDR3 has 13 amino acids. Germline V gene sequence: CDR1 LNHNV, CDR2 YYDKDF (reference sequence). The CDR3 nucleotides are TGTGCCACCAGCAGAGTTGGTAATATACCGGAGTTCTTC. This gives the protein CATSRVGNIPEFF.

This clone showed up just a few times. The rearrangement links TRBV18 to TRBJ2-2, with TRBD1 matching over 7 bases. V lost 5 bases to trimming and J lost 1 base; unmatched junction nucleotides: 4. This CDR3 comprises 15 residues. Per germline, CDR1 KGHSH and CDR2 LQKENI. The CDR3 nucleotides are TGTGCCAGCTCAACCGGGACAGTGAACACCGGGGAGCTGTTTTTT. It translates to CASSTGTVNTGELFF.

The chain recombines TRBV3-1 (or the pseudogene TRBV3-2) with TRBJ2-5; 8 bases fit TRBD2. CDR3 length: 17 amino acids. V shed 0 bases and J 3 bases; nucleotides not matched to a gene: 9. Germline CDR1 and CDR2: LGHDT and YNNKEL (reference sequence). CDR3 protein: CASSQEAAGGREETQYF. In DNA form, the CDR3 reads TGTGCCAGCAGCCAAGAGGCGGCGGGGGGTCGGGAAGAGACCCAGTACTTC.

This chain joins TRBV5-6 and TRBJ1-6, with D possibly TRBD1 on 5 matching bases. CDR3 length: 14 residues. The V gene's germline CDR1 is SGHDT and CDR2 YYEEEE. Trimming removed 3 bases at V and 12 bases at J, with 16 bases between. The CDR3 is CASSWGRGNKPLHF. The DNA for the CDR3 is TGTGCCAGCAGCTGGGGTCGGGGGAATAAACCCCTCCACTTT.

The chain uses TRBV24-1 and TRBJ2-2; no reliable D call. The CDR3 runs 12 residues. Trimming stripped 5 bases from V and 7 bases from J, with 7 bases between. Germline V gives CDR1 KGHDR, CDR2 SFDVKD. The CDR3 spells CATSARIGELFF. In DNA form, the CDR3 reads TGTGCCACCAGTGCGAGGATCGGGGAGCTGTTTTTT.

This chain connects TRBV3-1 (or the pseudogene TRBV3-2) to TRBJ2-7; perhaps TRBD2 as D (6 bases). CDR3 length: 15 residues. V lost 2 bases and J 9 bases, leaving 20 bases between the germline ends. CDR1 is LGHDT, CDR2 YNNKEL, per germline (reference sequence). The CDR3 coding sequence is TGTGCCAGCAGCCAACGGTCCCACGGGGGATGGGGGCAGTACTTC. It yields the protein CASSQRSHGGWGQYF.

The V call is TRBV5-1, the J call TRBJ2-6; 10 nucleotides agree with TRBD1. Germline CDR1 is SGHRS and CDR2 is YFSETQ. The CDR3 sequence is 16 residues long. The V gene end was trimmed by 7 bases and the J gene end by 6 bases; junction bases not matched to a gene: 10. The CDR3 loop reads CASGGQGPSEANVLTF. In nucleotides, the CDR3 is TGCGCCAGCGGGGGACAGGGGCCCTCGGAGGCCAACGTCCTGACTTTC.